The clone carrying this T cell receptor beta chain appeared a few times. Its antigen remains unidentified. The data originate from a study of CD8 T cells in ankylosing spondylitis. Study-level results: Disease-linked clones were CD8+ and relatively rare in peripheral blood. Ankylosing spondylitis blood appeared to be characterized by a TCR beta motif of 8 or 9 highly homologous variants.

Quantitative molecular-barcoded 5'-RACE generated the TCR beta libraries. Using its own MiXCR run on the 5' RACE reads, TCRdb lists one record per CDR3 protein. The sample lists around 180,000 distinct CDR3 sequences; about an eighth were seen once. This TCR derives from a female donor with ankylosing spondylitis or in good health (not recorded which). The sample was blood, either unsorted or a sorted T cell fraction (not recorded which).

CDR3 DNA: TGTGCCTGGTCGGGGGGGAGCGATCAGCCCCAGCATTTT. Its translation is CAWSGGSDQPQHF. J is TRBJ1-5 and V is TRBV30; D may be TRBD1 (5 bases). Germline V gene sequence: CDR1 GTSNPN, CDR2 SVGIG (reference sequence). CDR3 length equals 13 residues. Deletions cut 5 bases from V and 5 bases from J, with 13 bases between.